This paragraph reports one TCR beta chain. The antigen is not known. The data are from a study of T cell therapy after organ transplantation. The V and J ends lost 0 bases and 2 bases respectively, with 14 bases between them. Germline V CDR1 and CDR2: GTSNPN, SVGIG (reference sequence). The CDR3 extends over 15 amino acids. As for time point: 4-8 weeks after completion of therapy. Sequencing used immunoSEQ multiplex PCR; TCRdb keeps in-frame clones, though not all of them. The table has about 3,300 clones, about 81% seen once. This chain joins TRBV30 and TRBJ2-7; D might be TRBD2 (6 bases). The specimen was CD8+ T cells from blood, collected after autologous CMV-specific T cell therapy. The sequence derives from a human patient who had received a solid organ transplant and had CMV disease. Part of the T cells may come from the graft donor. CDR3 in amino acids: CAWSVEERAAYEQYF. In nucleotides, the CDR3 is TGTGCCTGGAGTGTCGAGGAGCGGGCGGCCTACGAGCAGTACTTC.